A selection of T cell receptor beta chains follows, all from one sample in a study of blood T cell repertoires in COVID-19. Profiling relied on immunoSEQ multiplex PCR, and the TCRdb table lists in-frame clones only, not all of them. The repertoire holds 77,000 or so clones, with around 83% as singletons. The specimen sequenced was peripheral blood. The receptors were sampled from a woman aged 60-75 years with acute or convalescent COVID-19. The conserved cysteine and the conserved F or W are not part of the CDR3 here.

TRBJ1-2	TRBV10-3	AISGGGYGYT
TRBJ2-7	TRBV5-1	ASSLVLGGAVY
TRBJ1-3	TRBV6-6	ASSTGSSGNTIY
TRBJ1-4	TRBV30	AWDRGTEKLF
TRBJ2-7	TRBV3-1/TRBV3-2	ASSQSVWPYEQY
TRBJ1-1	TRBV24-1	ATSDRTGGPFTEAF
TRBJ2-7	TRBV3-1/TRBV3-2	ASSQALLYEQY
TRBJ2-3	TRBV5-1	ASQPAGIDTQY
TRBJ1-1	TRBV3-1/TRBV3-2	ASSQDSSTEAF
TRBJ2-7	TRBV7-2	ASSLVEGQRRH
TRBJ1-6	TRBV6-6	ASSYTAENSPLH
TRBJ1-5	TRBV2	ASSSDRSGQPQH
TRBJ1-2	TRBV30	AWSRVQGLNYGYT
TRBJ2-3	TRBV5-4	ASSHGLAVGTDTQY
TRBJ1-1	TRBV24-1	ATSDPGQKEAF
TRBJ1-5	TRBV6-5	ASSGTGREPQH
TRBJ2-1	TRBV5-6	ASRHWTGRDEQF
TRBJ2-7	TRBV5-1	ASSDRDRAYEQY
TRBJ1-1	TRBV6-5	ASSTRGESAF
TRBJ1-4	TRBV7-9	ASSLASGANEKLF
TRBJ2-1	TRBV2	ASSEATSGDYNEQF
TRBJ1-2	TRBV11-2	ASSGRTGFDGYT
TRBJ1-2	TRBV3-1/TRBV3-2	ASSQGVSGYYGYT
TRBJ1-2	TRBV9	ASSVAGTAYGYT
TRBJ2-3	TRBV5-1	ASSLPSGSTDTQY
TRBJ2-5	TRBV27	ASSPNGETQY
TRBJ1-5	TRBV18	ASSPGTGAPNQPQH
TRBJ2-1	TRBV4-1	ASSQDTASYNEQF
TRBJ1-1	TRBV24-1	ATSMGGGRNTEAF
TRBJ2-5	TRBV9	ASSVEAGMVETQY
TRBJ1-6	TRBV6-7	ASSYTLPGSYNSPLH
TRBJ1-2	TRBV5-6	ASRGDSSNYGYT
TRBJ1-2	TRBV19	ASSPGGRPNYGYT